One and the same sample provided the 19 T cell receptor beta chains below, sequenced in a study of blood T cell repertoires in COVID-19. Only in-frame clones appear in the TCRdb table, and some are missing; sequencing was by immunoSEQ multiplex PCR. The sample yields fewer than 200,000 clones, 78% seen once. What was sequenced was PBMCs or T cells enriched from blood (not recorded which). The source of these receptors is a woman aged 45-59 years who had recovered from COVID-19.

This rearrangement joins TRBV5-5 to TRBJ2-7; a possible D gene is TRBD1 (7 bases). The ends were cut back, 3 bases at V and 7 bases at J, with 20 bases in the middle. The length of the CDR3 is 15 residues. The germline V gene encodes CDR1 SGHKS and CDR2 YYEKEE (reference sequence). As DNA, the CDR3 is TGTGCCAGCAGCTCCCCAGGGGGGCCGGGTCGGGAGCAGTACTTC. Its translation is CASSSPGGPGREQYF.

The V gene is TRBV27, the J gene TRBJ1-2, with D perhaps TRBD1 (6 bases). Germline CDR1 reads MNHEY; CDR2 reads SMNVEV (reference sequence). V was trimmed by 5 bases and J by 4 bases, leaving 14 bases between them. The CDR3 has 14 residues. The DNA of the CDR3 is TGTGCCAGCAGTAACTTCAGGGGCCCCTATGGCTACACCTTC. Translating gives CASSNFRGPYGYTF.

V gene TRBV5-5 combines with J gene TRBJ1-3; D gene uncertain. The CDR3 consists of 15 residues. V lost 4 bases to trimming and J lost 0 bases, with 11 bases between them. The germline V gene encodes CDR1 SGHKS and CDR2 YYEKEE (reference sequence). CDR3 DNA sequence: TGTGCCAGCAGCCCGGCCCCAGGCTCTGGAAACACCATATATTTT. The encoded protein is CASSPAPGSGNTIYF. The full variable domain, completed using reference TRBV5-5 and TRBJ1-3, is DAGVTQSPTHLIKTRGQQVTLRCSPISGHKSVSWYQQVLGQGPQFIFQYYEKEERGRGNFPDRFSARQFPNYSSELNVNALLLGDSALYLCASSPAPGSGNTIYFGEGSWLTVV.

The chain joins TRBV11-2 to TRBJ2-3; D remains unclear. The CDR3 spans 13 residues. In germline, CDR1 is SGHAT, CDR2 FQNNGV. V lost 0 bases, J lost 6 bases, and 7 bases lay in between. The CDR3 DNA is TGTGCCAGCAGCTTAGATCTCGGGGATACGCAGTATTTT. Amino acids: CASSLDLGDTQYF.

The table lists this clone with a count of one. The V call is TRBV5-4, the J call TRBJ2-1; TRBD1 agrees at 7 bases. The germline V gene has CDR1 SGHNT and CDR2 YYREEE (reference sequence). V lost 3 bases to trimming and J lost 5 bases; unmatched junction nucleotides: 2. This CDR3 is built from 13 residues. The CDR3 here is CASSWDRNNEQFF. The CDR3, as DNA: TGTGCCAGCAGCTGGGACAGAAACAATGAGCAGTTCTTC.

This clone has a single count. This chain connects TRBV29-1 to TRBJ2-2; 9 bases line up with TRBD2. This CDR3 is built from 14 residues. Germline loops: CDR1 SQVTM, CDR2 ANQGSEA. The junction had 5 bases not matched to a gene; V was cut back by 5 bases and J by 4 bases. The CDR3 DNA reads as TGCAGCGTTCGGACTAGCGATACCACCGGGGAGCTGTTTTTT. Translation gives CSVRTSDTTGELFF.

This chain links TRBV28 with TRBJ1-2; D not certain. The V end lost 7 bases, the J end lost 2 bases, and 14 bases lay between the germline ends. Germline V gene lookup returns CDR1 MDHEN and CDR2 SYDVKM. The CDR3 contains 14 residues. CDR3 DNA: TGTGCCAGCAACCCGGGAGGGTCGAACTATGGCTACACCTTC. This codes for CASNPGGSNYGYTF.

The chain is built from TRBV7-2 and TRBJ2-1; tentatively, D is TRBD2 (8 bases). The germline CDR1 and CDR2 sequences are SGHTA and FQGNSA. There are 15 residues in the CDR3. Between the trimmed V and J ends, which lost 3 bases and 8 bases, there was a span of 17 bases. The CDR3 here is CASSLGLVRGYEQFF. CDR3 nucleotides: TGTGCCAGCAGCTTGGGACTAGTCAGGGGGTATGAGCAGTTCTTC.

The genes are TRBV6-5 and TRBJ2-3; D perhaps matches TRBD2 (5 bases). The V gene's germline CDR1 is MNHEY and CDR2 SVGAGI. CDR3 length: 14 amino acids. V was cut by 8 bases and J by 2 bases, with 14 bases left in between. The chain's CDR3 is CASQPPGTTDTQYF. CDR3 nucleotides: TGTGCCAGCCAACCACCGGGAACCACAGATACGCAGTATTTT.

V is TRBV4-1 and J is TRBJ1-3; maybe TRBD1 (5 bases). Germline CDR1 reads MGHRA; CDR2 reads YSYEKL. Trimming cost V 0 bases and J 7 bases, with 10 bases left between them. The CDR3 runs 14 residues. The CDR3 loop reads CASSQDSGGNTIYF. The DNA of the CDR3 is TGCGCCAGCAGCCAAGATTCGGGGGGGAACACCATATATTTT.

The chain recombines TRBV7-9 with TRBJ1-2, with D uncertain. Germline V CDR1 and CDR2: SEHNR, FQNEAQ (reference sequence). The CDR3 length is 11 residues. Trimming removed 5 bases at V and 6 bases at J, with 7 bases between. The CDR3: CASSPGHGYTF. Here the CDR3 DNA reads TGTGCCAGCAGCCCTGGGCATGGCTACACCTTC.

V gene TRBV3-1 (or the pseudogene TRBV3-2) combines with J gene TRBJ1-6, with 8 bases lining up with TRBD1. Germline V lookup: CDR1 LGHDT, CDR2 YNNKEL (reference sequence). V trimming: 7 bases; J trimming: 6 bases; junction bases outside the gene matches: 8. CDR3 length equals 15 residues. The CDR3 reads CASKNPGQVNSPLHF. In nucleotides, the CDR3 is TGTGCCAGCAAGAACCCGGGACAGGTTAATTCACCCCTCCACTTT.

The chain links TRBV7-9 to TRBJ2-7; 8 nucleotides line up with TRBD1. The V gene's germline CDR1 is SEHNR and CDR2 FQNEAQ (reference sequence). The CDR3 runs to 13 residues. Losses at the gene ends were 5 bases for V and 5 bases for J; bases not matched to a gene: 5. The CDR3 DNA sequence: TGTGCCAGCAGCCGGACAGGGATGGACGAGCAGTACTTC. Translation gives CASSRTGMDEQYF.

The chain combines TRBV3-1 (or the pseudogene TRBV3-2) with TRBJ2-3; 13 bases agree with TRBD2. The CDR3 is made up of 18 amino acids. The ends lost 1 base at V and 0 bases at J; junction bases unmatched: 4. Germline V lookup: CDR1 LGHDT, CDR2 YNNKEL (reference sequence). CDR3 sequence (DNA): TGTGCCAGCAGCCAAGTGGAGGGACTAGCGGGAAGCACAGATACGCAGTATTTT. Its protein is CASSQVEGLAGSTDTQYF.

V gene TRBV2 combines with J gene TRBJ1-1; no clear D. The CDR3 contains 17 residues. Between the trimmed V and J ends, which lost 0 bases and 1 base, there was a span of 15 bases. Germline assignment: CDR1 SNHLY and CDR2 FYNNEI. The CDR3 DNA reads TGTGCCAGCAGTGAAGCTTACAGATTGGGTTCGAACACTGAAGCTTTCTTT. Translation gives CASSEAYRLGSNTEAFF.

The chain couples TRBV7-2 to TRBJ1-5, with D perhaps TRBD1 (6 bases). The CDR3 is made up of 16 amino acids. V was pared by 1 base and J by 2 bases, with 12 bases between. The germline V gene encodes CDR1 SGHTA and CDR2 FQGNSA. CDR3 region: CASSLDWRQGNQPQHF. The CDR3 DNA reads TGTGCCAGCAGCTTAGATTGGAGACAGGGCAATCAGCCCCAGCATTTT.

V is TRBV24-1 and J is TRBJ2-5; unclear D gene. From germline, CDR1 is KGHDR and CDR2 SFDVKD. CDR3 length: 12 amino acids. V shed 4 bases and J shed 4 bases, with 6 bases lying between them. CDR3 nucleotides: TGTGCCACCAGTGACGTTCGAGAGACCCAGTACTTC. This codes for CATSDVRETQYF.

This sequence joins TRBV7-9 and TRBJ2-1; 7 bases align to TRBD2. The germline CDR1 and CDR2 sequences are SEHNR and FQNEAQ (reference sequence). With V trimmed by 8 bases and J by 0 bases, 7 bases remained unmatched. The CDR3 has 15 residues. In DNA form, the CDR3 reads TGTGCCAGCTCTGGCGGGAGCGGCTCCTACAATGAGCAGTTCTTC. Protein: CASSGGSGSYNEQFF.

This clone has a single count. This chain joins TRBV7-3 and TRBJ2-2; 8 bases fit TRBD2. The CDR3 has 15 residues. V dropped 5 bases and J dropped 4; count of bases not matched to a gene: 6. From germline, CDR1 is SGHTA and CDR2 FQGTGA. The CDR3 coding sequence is TGTGCCAGCAGCCTGACTAGCGCGGGCACCGGGGAGCTGTTTTTT. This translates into CASSLTSAGTGELFF.